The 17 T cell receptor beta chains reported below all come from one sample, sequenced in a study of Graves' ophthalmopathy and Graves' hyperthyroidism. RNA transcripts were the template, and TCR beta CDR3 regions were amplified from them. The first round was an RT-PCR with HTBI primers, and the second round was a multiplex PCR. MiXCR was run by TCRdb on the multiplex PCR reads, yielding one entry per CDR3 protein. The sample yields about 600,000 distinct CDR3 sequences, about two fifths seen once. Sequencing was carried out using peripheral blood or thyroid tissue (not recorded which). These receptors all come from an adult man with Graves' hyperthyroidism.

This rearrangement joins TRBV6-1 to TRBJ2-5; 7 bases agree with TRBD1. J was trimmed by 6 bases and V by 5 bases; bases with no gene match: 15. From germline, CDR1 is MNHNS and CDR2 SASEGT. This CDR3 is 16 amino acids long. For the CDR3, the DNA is TGTGCCAGCAGTTCCGATGACAGGGCCCCTGCTAAGACCCAGTACTTC. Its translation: CASSSDDRAPAKTQYF.

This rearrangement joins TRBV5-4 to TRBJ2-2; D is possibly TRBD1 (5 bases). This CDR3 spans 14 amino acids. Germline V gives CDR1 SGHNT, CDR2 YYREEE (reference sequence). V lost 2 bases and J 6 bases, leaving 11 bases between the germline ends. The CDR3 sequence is CASSFGQVAGELFF. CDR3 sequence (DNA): TGTGCCAGCAGCTTCGGACAAGTTGCCGGGGAGCTGTTTTTT.

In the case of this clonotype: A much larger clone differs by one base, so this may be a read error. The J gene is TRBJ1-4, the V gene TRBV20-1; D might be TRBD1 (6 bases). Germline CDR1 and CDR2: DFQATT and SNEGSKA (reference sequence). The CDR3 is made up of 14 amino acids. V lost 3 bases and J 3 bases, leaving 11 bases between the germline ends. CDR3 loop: CSASTGTANEKLFF. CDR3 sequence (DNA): TGCAGTGCTAGCACAGGGACCGCTAATGAAAAACTGTTTTTT.

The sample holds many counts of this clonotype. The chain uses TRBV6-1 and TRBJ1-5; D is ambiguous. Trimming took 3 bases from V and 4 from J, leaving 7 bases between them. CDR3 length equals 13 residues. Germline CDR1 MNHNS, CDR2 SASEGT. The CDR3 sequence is CASSDGLNQPQHF. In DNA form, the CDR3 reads TGTGCCAGCAGTGATGGGCTTAATCAGCCCCAGCATTTT.

The CDR3 coding sequence is TGTGCCAGCAGTTACTCGTTGGACAGGTACTACGAGCAGTACTTC. Its translation: CASSYSLDRYYEQYF. The J gene is TRBJ2-7, the V gene TRBV6-5, with TRBD1 matching over 7 bases. This CDR3 is built from 15 residues. The trim removed 0 bases at V and 3 bases at J, leaving 5 bases unmatched. From germline, CDR1 is MNHEY and CDR2 SVGAGI.

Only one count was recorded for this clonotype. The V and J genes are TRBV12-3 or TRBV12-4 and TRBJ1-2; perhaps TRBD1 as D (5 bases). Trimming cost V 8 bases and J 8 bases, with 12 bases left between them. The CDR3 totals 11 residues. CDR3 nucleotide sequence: TGTGCCAGCCGCGGGACTAGCGGCTACACCTTC. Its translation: CASRGTSGYTF.

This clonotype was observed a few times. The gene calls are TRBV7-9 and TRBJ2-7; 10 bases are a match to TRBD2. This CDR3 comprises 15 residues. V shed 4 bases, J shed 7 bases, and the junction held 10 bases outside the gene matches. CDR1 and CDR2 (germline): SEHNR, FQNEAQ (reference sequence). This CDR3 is CASSSIAGGLLEQYF. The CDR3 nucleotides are TGTGCCAGCAGCTCTATAGCGGGGGGCCTCTTAGAGCAGTACTTC.

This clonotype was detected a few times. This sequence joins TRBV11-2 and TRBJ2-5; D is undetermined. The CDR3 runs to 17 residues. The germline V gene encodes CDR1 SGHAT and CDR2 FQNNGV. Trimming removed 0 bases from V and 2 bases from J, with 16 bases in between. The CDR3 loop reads CASSLDLAWPGQETQYF. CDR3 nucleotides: TGTGCCAGCAGCTTAGATTTGGCGTGGCCCGGGCAAGAGACCCAGTACTTC.

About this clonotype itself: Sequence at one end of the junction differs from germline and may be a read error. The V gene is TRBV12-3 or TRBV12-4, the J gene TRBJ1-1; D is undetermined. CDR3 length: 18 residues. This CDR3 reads CASGFGSFGRAQNTEASF. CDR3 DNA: TGTGCTAGTGGTTTCGGGAGTTTCGGACGGGCACAGAACACTGAAGCTTCCTTT.

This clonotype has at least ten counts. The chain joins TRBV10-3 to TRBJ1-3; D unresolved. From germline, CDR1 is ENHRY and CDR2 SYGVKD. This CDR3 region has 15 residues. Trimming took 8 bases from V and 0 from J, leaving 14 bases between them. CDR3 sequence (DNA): TGTGCCATCGGCGACGTTACCGGCTCTGGAAACACCATATATTTT. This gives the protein CAIGDVTGSGNTIYF.

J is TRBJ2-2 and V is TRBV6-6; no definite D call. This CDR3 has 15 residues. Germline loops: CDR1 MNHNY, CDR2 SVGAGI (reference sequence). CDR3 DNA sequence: TGTGTCACCAGCCGGAGCGACGCGAACACCGGGGAGCTGTTTTTT. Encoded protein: CVTSRSDANTGELFF.

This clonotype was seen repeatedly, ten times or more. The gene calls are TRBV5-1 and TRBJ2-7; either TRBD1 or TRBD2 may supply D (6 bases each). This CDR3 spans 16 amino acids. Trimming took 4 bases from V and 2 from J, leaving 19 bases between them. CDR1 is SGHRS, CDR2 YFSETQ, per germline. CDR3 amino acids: CASSRRGDDRTYEQYF. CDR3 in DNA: TGCGCCAGCAGCCGGAGGGGGGACGATCGGACCTACGAGCAGTACTTC.

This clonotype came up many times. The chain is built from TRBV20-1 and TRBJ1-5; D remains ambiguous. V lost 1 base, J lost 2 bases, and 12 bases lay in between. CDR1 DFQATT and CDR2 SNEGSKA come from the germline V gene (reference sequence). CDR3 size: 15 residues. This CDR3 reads CSARVAGFGNQPQHF. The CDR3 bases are TGCAGTGCTAGAGTGGCAGGATTTGGCAATCAGCCCCAGCATTTT.

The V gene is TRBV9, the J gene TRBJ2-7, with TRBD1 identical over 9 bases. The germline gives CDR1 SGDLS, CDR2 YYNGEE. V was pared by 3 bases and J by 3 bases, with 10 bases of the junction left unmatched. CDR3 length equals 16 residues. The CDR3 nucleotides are TGTGCCAGCAGCGCGCCGGGACAGGGATGGTTCTACGAGCAGTACTTC. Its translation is CASSAPGQGWFYEQYF.

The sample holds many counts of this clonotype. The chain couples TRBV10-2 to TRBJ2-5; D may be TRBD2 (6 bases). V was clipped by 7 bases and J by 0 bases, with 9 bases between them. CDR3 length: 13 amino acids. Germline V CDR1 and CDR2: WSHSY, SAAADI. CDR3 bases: TGCGCCAGCACGGGGGAAAACCAAGAGACCCAGTACTTC. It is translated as CASTGENQETQYF.

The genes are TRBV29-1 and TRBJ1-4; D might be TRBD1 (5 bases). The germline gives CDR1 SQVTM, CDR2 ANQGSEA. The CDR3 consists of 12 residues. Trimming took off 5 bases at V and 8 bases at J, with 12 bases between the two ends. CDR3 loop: CSVRGGEEKLFF. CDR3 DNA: TGCAGCGTTAGGGGAGGGGAAGAAAAACTGTTTTTT.

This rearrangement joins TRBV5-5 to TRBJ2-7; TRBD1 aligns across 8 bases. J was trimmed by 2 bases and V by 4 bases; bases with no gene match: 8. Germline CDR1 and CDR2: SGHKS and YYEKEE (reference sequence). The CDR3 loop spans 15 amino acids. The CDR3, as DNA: TGTGCCAGCAGCCCAAGCCGGACAGGGACCTACGAGCAGTACTTC. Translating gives CASSPSRTGTYEQYF.